Following are 22 T cell receptor beta chains from one sample sequenced in a study of blood T cells in healthy people across ages. The use of a sample-barcoded 5' primer and a J-beta primer mix characterized a second PCR of roughly 6 to 12 cycles. TCRdb fed the 5' RACE reads into MiXCR, producing one record per CDR3 protein. This table has some 1.8 million distinct CDR3 sequences, about two fifths appearing once. The sample was blood. Receptors originate from a human donor in good health.

This chain links TRBV5-4 with TRBJ1-2, with TRBD1 matching 8 bases. Germline-derived CDR1 and CDR2 are SGHNT and YYREEE (reference sequence). The V segment lost 0 bases and the J segment 5 bases; nucleotides outside the gene matches: 3. CDR3 length equals 14 residues. CDR3 coding DNA: TGTGCCAGCAGCTTGGATCGACAGGGGTATGGCTACACCTTC. This encodes CASSLDRQGYGYTF.

The sample holds a few counts of this clonotype. The chain joins TRBV7-3 to TRBJ2-7; D tentatively fits TRBD1 or TRBD2 (5 bases each). V was cut by 4 bases and J by 3 bases, with 13 bases left in between. The CDR3 runs to 14 residues. The germline V gene encodes CDR1 SGHTA and CDR2 FQGTGA. This chain's CDR3 is CASSSGTVRYEQYF. CDR3 DNA: TGTGCCAGCAGCTCCGGGACGGTGCGCTACGAGCAGTACTTC. The complete variable domain, with remaining parts taken from reference TRBV7-3 and TRBJ2-7, reads GAGVSQTPSNKVTEKGKYVELRCDPISGHTALYWYRQSLGQGPEFLIYFQGTGAADDSGLPNDRFFAVRPEGSVSTLKIQRTERGDSAVYLCASSSGTVRYEQYFGPGTRLTVT.

The chain recombines TRBV12-3 or TRBV12-4 with TRBJ1-2; 9 bases align to TRBD1. The junction had 17 bases not matched to a gene; V was cut back by 7 bases and J by 5 bases. The CDR3 totals 17 residues. Written as DNA, the CDR3 is TGTGCCAGCACCCTACAGGGGGCGCTTTCTATCGGGTATGGCTACACCTTC. It translates to CASTLQGALSIGYGYTF.

The rearrangement joins TRBV7-2 to TRBJ1-5, with unresolved D. Germline CDR1 SGHTA, CDR2 FQGNSA. Trimming stripped 5 bases from V and 4 bases from J, with 12 bases between. There are 14 residues in the CDR3. The CDR3 DNA follows: TGTGCCAGCAGCCAGGACGGAATTAATCAGCCCCAGCATTTT. Protein: CASSQDGINQPQHF.

The V gene is TRBV20-1, the J gene TRBJ1-1; weak D call: TRBD1 (6 bases). The CDR3 runs to 13 residues. V lost 6 bases, J lost 6 bases, and 17 bases lay in between. Germline-derived CDR1 and CDR2 are DFQATT and SNEGSKA (reference sequence). The CDR3 is CSAEGGRWSEAFF. CDR3 sequence (DNA): TGCAGTGCAGAAGGGGGGCGCTGGTCTGAAGCTTTCTTT.

CDR3 amino acids: CASSTTRLDTQYF. In nucleotides, the CDR3 is TGTGCCAGTAGTACGACTAGATTGGATACGCAGTATTTT. The chain employs TRBV19 and TRBJ2-3; D is possibly TRBD2 (6 bases). Trimming stripped 4 bases from V and 6 bases from J, with 11 bases between. The germline gives CDR1 LNHDA, CDR2 SQIVND (reference sequence). The CDR3 loop spans 13 amino acids.

The J gene is TRBJ2-7, the V gene TRBV30, with 7 bases fitting TRBD2. Near its end, the DNA agrees better with TRBJ2-5, so the J call may be wrong. This CDR3 comprises 10 residues. Germline V gives CDR1 GTSNPN, CDR2 SVGIG (reference sequence). The CDR3 nucleotides are TGTAGGCGGGGGCAAGAGACCCAGTACTTC. Translating gives CRRGQETQYF.

The V and J genes are TRBV29-1 and TRBJ2-1; D is perhaps TRBD2 (6 bases). The CDR3 has 16 amino acids. The germline CDR1 and CDR2 sequences are SQVTM and ANQGSEA. V was trimmed by 6 bases and J by 8 bases, leaving 26 bases between them. CDR3 sequence reads: CSVSGPSPNSGDEQFF. CDR3 coding DNA: TGCAGCGTCTCCGGGCCTAGCCCGAATTCGGGGGATGAGCAGTTCTTC.

This rearrangement joins TRBV7-3 to TRBJ2-1, with 10 bases that match TRBD2. The CDR3 sequence is 16 residues long. Germline trimming cut 5 bases from V and 7 bases from J; bases unmatched to any gene: 11. From germline, CDR1 is SGHTA and CDR2 FQGTGA. This chain's CDR3 is CASSPISGGALNEQFF. The CDR3 nucleotides are TGTGCCAGCAGCCCCATAAGCGGGGGGGCCTTAAATGAGCAGTTCTTC.

The rearrangement joins TRBV30 to TRBJ2-7; tentatively, D is TRBD1 (6 bases). Trimming cost V 8 bases and J 2 bases, with 13 bases left between them. CDR1 GTSNPN and CDR2 SVGIG come from the germline V gene (reference sequence). The CDR3 has 12 amino acids. In nucleotides, the CDR3 is TGTGCCCGCGGACAGTCACCCTACGAGCAGTACTTC. It specifies CARGQSPYEQYF.

V is TRBV9 and J is TRBJ2-2, with TRBD2 as a possible D gene (7 bases). V dropped 1 base and J dropped 2 bases, with 12 bases sitting between them. This CDR3 comprises 16 residues. CDR1 is SGDLS, CDR2 YYNGEE, per germline. The CDR3: CASSVSRGGNTGELFF. In DNA, the CDR3 is TGTGCCAGCAGCGTATCGAGGGGGGGCAACACCGGGGAGCTGTTTTTT.

The V gene is TRBV4-3, the J gene TRBJ2-4; D is perhaps TRBD1 (5 bases). The J call may be wrong; the DNA end is better matched by TRBJ2-7. Germline CDR1 is LGHNA and CDR2 is YSLEER. CDR3 length: 15 amino acids. The CDR3 nucleotides read TGCGCCAGCAGCCAAGATGGGTCAGGGTCCAGCGAGCAGTACTTC. Encoded protein: CASSQDGSGSSEQYF.

The table lists this clonotype with a few counts. The J gene is TRBJ2-6, the V gene TRBV6-2 or TRBV6-3; tentatively, D is TRBD1 or TRBD2 (5 bases each). The CDR3 totals 17 residues. Germline CDR1 is MNHEY and CDR2 is SVGEGT. The V end lost 8 bases, the J end lost 0 bases, and 17 bases lay between the germline ends. CDR3 sequence: CASLVFPGSSGANVLTF. In DNA form, the CDR3 reads TGTGCCAGCTTGGTCTTCCCAGGGAGCTCTGGGGCCAACGTCCTGACTTTC.

This clonotype was seen only a few times. This chain uses TRBV3-1 with TRBJ2-4; D might be TRBD1 or TRBD2, each matching 6 bases. The J call may be wrong; the DNA end is better matched by TRBJ2-7. The CDR3 length is 13 residues. CDR1 and CDR2 from the germline V gene are LGHDT and YNNKEL (reference sequence). CDR3 residues: CASSSLGGHEQYF. The CDR3 DNA reads as TGTGCCAGCAGCTCCCTTGGGGGGCACGAGCAGTACTTC.

V usage is TRBV7-9 and J usage is TRBJ1-1, with a tentative D call TRBD1 (6 bases). Trimming stripped 5 bases from V and 6 bases from J, with 16 bases between. The CDR3 extends over 14 amino acids. Germline CDR1 reads SEHNR; CDR2 reads FQNEAQ (reference sequence). CDR3 DNA: TGTGCCAGCAGCCAAAGACAGGTCCCCTCTGAAGCTTTCTTT. Its protein is CASSQRQVPSEAFF.

In this sample, this clonotype turned up a few times. V and J are TRBV12-3 or TRBV12-4 and TRBJ2-7, with D tentatively TRBD1 (6 bases). The CDR3 totals 13 residues. Trimming shortened V by 9 bases and J by 1 base, and 13 bases separated the two germline ends. The CDR3 nucleotides read TGTGCCAGTGGTCGGACAGATTCCTACGAGCAGTACTTC. Translation: CASGRTDSYEQYF.

The sample holds a few counts of this clonotype. The chain has TRBV4-3 and TRBJ1-2; D is undetermined. Trimming took 3 bases from V and 6 from J, leaving 11 bases between them. The germline gives CDR1 LGHNA, CDR2 YSLEER. This CDR3 has 13 amino acids. The CDR3 coding sequence is TGCGCCAGCAGCCAGGCGGAGACGCATGGCTACACCTTC. Translation gives CASSQAETHGYTF.

The chain links TRBV7-2 to TRBJ2-5; TRBD1 is a possible D gene (5 bases). The CDR3 has 14 amino acids. Germline V CDR1 and CDR2: SGHTA, FQGNSA. Trimming stripped 1 base from V and 5 bases from J, with 11 bases between. CDR3 protein: CASSLVVGVETQYF. CDR3 sequence (DNA): TGTGCCAGCAGCTTAGTGGTAGGGGTGGAGACCCAGTACTTC.

This chain connects TRBV5-1 to TRBJ2-7; TRBD2 aligns across 11 bases. Per germline, CDR1 SGHRS and CDR2 YFSETQ. The CDR3 spans 16 residues. J gave up 0 bases and V 5 bases, and 7 bases lay outside the gene matches. The CDR3 bases are TGCGCCAGCAGTCCCGGGACTAGCGGCTACTCCTACGAGCAGTACTTC. Translation gives CASSPGTSGYSYEQYF.

This clonotype showed up just a few times. The junction and the germline gene differ at one end; a read error may be behind it. This chain's CDR3 is CASSQEENSGVWGYEQYF. The CDR3 nucleotides are TGCGCCAGCAGTCAAGAGGAGAATAGCGGGGTCTGGGGGTACGAGCAGTACTTC. The chain links TRBV4-1 to TRBJ2-7, with TRBD2 matching over 8 bases. Looked up from germline, CDR1 is MGHRA and CDR2 is YSYEKL. This CDR3 comprises 18 residues.

The chain joins TRBV20-1 to TRBJ1-5; D is unresolved. Trimming took off 3 bases at V and 1 base at J, with 10 bases between the two ends. CDR1 is DFQATT, CDR2 SNEGSKA, per germline (reference sequence). The CDR3 is 14 residues long. CDR3 nucleotides: TGCAGTGCTAGTTTCCCAGCGAGCAATCAGCCCCAGCATTTT. Protein product: CSASFPASNQPQHF.

This clonotype was detected only a few times. V is TRBV29-1 and J is TRBJ2-7; 13 bases are a match to TRBD2. The DNA end favors TRBJ2-5, so the J call may be wrong. This CDR3 contains 15 residues. Germline values: CDR1 SQVTM, CDR2 ANQGSEA. The CDR3: CSSTTSGGAEGTQYF. The CDR3 bases are TGCAGCTCTACTACTAGCGGGGGGGCGGAAGGGACCCAGTACTTC.